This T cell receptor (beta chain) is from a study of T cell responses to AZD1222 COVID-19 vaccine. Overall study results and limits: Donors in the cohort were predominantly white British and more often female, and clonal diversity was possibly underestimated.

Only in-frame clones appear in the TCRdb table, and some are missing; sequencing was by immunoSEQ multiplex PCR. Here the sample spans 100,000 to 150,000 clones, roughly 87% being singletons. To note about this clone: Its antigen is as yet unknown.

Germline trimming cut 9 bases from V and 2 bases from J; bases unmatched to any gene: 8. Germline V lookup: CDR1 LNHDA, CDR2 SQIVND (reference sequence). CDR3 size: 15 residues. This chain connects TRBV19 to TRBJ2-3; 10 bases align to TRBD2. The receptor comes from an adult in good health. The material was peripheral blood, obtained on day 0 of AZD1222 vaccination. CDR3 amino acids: CASSGGALDTDTQYF. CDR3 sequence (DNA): TGTGCCAGCAGCGGGGGGGCCCTCGACACAGATACGCAGTATTTT.